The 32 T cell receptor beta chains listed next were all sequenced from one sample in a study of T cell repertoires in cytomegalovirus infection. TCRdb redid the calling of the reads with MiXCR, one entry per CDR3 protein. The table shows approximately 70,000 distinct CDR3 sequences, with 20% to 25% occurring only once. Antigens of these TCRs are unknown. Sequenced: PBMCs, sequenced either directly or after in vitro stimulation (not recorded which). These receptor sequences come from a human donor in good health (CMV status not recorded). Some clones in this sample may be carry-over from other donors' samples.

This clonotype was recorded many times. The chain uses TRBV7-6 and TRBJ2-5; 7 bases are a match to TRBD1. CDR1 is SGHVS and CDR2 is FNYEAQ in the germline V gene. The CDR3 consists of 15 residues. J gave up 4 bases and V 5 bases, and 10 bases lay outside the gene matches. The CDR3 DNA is TGTGCCAGCAGCGAAACAGGGGCCCCCCGAGAGACCCAGTACTTC. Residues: CASSETGAPRETQYF.

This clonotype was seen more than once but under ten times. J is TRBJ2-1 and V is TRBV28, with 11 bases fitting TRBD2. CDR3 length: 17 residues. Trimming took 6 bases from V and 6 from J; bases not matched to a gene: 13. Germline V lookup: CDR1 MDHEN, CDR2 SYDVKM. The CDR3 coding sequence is TGTGCCAGCAGCCTCCCGATAGCGGGAGGGCCGGCCAATGAGCAGTTCTTC. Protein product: CASSLPIAGGPANEQFF. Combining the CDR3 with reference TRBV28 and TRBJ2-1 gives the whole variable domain DVKVTQSSRYLVKRTGEKVFLECVQDMDHENMFWYRQDPGLGLRLIYFSYDVKMKEKGDIPEGYSVSREKKERFSLILESASTNQTSMYLCASSLPIAGGPANEQFFGPGTRLTVL.

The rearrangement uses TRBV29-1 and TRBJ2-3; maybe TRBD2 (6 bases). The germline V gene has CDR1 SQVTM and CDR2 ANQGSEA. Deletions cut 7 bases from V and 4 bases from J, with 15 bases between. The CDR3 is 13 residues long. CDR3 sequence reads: CSAFRDSADTQYF. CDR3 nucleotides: TGCAGCGCTTTTAGGGACTCTGCAGATACGCAGTATTTT.

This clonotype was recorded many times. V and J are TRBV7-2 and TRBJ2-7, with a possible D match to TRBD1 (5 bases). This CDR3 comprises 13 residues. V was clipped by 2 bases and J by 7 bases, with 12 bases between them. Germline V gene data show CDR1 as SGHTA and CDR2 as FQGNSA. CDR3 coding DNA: TGTGCCAGCAGCTTATACACAGGAGTAGAGCAGTACTTC. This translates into CASSLYTGVEQYF.

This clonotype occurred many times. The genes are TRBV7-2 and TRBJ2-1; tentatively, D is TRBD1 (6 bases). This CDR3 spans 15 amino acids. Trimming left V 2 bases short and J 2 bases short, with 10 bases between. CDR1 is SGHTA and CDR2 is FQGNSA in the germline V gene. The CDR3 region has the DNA TGTGCCAGCAGCTTAACAGGGTACGCCTACAATGAGCAGTTCTTC. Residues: CASSLTGYAYNEQFF. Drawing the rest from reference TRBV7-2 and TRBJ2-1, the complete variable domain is GAGVSQSPSNKVTEKGKDVELRCDPISGHTALYWYRQSLGQGLEFLIYFQGNSAPDKSGLPSDRFSAERTGGSVSTLTIQRTQQEDSAVYLCASSLTGYAYNEQFFGPGTRLTVL.

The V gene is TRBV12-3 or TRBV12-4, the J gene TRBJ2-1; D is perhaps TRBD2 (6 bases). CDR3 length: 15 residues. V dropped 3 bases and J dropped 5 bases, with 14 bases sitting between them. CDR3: CASSLVQGGNNEQFF. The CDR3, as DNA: TGTGCCAGCAGTTTGGTTCAGGGCGGGAACAATGAGCAGTTCTTC.

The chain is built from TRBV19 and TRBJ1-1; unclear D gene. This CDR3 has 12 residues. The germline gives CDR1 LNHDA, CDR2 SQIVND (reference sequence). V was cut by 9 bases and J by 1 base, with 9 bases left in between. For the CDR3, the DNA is TGTGCCAGCATCATGGGGAACACTGAAGCTTTCTTT. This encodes CASIMGNTEAFF.

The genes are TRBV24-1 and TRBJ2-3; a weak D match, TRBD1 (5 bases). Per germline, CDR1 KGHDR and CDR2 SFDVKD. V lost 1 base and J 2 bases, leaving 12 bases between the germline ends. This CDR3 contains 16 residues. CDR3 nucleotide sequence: TGTGCCACCAGTGATTTTGCAGGGCCTTACACAGATACGCAGTATTTT. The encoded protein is CATSDFAGPYTDTQYF.

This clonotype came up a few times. The CDR3 sequence: CASSSDLGYEQFF. CDR3 coding DNA: TGTGCCAGCAGCTCCGATCTAGGGTATGAGCAGTTCTTC. The chain uses TRBV11-1 and TRBJ2-1; D gene ambiguous. This CDR3 region has 13 residues. Trimming shortened V by 4 bases and J by 8 bases, and 12 bases separated the two germline ends. In germline, CDR1 is SGHAT, CDR2 FQDESV (reference sequence).

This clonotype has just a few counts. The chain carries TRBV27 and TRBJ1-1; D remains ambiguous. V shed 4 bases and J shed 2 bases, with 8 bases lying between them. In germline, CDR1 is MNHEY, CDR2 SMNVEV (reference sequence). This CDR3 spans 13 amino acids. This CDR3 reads CASSYQVNTEAFF. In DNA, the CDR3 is TGTGCCAGCAGTTACCAGGTTAACACTGAAGCTTTCTTT.

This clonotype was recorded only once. This chain's CDR3 is CASSLVGPNTEAFF. CDR3 nucleotide sequence: TGTGCCAGCAGCTTAGTGGGGCCGAACACTGAAGCTTTCTTT. The V and J genes are TRBV7-9 and TRBJ1-1, with D possibly matching TRBD1 (5 bases). V was clipped by 1 base and J by 1 base, with 7 bases between them. This CDR3 has 14 amino acids. Germline loops: CDR1 SEHNR, CDR2 FQNEAQ (reference sequence).

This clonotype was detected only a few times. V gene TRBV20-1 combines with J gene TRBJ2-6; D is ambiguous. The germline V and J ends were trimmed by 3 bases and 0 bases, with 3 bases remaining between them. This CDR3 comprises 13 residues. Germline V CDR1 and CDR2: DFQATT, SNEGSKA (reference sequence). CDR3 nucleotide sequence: TGCAGTGCTAGGAGCTCTGGGGCCAACGTCCTGACTTTC. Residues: CSARSSGANVLTF.

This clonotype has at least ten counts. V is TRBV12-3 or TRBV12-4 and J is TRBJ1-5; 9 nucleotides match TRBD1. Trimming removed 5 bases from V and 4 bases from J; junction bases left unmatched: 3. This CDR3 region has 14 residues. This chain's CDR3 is CASSPGQGNQPQHF. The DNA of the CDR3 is TGTGCCAGCAGTCCGGGACAGGGTAATCAGCCCCAGCATTTT.

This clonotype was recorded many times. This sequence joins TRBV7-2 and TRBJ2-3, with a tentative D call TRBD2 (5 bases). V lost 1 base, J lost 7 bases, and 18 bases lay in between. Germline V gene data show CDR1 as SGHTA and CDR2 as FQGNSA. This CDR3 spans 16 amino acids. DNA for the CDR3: TGTGCCAGCAGCTTAGGGTTTCCGGGGAGCACTTATACGCAGTATTTT. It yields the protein CASSLGFPGSTYTQYF. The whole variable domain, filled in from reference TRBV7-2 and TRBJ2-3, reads GAGVSQSPSNKVTEKGKDVELRCDPISGHTALYWYRQSLGQGLEFLIYFQGNSAPDKSGLPSDRFSAERTGGSVSTLTIQRTQQEDSAVYLCASSLGFPGSTYTQYFGPGTRLTVL.

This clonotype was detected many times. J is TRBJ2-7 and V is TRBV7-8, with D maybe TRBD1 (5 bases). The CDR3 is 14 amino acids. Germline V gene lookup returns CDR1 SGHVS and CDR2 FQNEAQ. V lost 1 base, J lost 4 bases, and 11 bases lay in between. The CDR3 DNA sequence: TGTGCCAGCAGCTTAGGAAGGGGTGGATACGAGCAGTACTTC. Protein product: CASSLGRGGYEQYF. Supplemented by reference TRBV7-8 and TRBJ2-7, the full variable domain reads GAGVSQSPRYKVAKRGQDVALRCDPISGHVSLFWYQQALGQGPEFLTYFQNEAQLDKSGLPSDRFFAERPEGSVSTLKIQRTQQEDSAVYLCASSLGRGGYEQYFGPGTRLTVT.

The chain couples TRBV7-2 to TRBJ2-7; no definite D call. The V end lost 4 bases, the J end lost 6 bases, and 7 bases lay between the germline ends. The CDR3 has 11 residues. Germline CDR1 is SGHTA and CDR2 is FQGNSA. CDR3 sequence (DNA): TGTGCCAGCAGCTCCCTCGCCGAGCAGTACTTC. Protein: CASSSLAEQYF.

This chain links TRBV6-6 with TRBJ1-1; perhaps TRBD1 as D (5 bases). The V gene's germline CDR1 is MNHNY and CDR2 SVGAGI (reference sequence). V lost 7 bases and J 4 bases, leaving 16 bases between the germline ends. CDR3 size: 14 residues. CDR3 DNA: TGTGCCAGCACGACAGACCATTATGGCACTGAAGCTTTCTTT. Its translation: CASTTDHYGTEAFF.

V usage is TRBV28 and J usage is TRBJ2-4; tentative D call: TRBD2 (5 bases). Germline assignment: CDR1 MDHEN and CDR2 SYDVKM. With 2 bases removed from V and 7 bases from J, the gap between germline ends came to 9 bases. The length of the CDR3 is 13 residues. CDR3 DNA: TGTGCCAGCAGTTTAGAGGGTTCTAACATTCAGTACTTC. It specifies CASSLEGSNIQYF.

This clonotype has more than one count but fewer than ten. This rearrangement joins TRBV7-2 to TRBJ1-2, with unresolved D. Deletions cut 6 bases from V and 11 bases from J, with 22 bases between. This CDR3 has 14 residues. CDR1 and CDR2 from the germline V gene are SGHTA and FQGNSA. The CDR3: CASSSNGQTNLYTF. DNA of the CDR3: TGTGCCAGCAGTTCCAACGGGCAGACAAACTTATACACCTTC.

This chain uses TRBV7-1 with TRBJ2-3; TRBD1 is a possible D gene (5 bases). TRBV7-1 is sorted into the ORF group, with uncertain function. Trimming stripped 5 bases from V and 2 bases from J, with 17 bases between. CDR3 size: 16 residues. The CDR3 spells CASSPRAGSDTDTQYF. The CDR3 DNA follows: TGTGCCAGCAGCCCCCGGGCAGGGTCGGACACAGATACGCAGTATTTT.

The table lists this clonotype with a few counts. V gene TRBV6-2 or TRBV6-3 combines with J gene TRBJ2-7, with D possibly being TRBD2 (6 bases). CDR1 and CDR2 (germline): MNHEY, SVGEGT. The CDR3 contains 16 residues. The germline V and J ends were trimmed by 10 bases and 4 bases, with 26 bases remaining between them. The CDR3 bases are TGTGCCACCGGTCCCTCGGGACTCCCGAGGGTGTACGAGCAGTACTTC. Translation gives CATGPSGLPRVYEQYF.

The CDR3 is CASSLQLSSYNEQFF. DNA for the CDR3: TGTGCCAGCAGCTTGCAACTGAGCTCCTACAATGAGCAGTTCTTC. The chain combines TRBV11-3 with TRBJ2-1; D is unclear. Germline CDR1 reads SGHNT; CDR2 reads YENEEA. The germline V and J ends were trimmed by 3 bases and 0 bases, with 9 bases remaining between them. The CDR3 totals 15 residues.

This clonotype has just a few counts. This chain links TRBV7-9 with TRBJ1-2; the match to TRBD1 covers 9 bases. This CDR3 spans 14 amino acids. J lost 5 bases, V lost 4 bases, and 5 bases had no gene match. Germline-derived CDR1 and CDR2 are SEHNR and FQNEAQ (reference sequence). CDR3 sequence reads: CASSSDGQGYGYTF. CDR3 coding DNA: TGTGCCAGCAGCTCAGATGGACAGGGGTATGGCTACACCTTC.

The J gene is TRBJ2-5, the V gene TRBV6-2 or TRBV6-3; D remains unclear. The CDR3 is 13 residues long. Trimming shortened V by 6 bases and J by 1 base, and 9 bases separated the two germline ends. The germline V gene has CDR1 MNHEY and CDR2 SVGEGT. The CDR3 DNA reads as TGTGCCAGCAGGTACAGTGGCCAAGAGACCCAGTACTTC. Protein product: CASRYSGQETQYF.

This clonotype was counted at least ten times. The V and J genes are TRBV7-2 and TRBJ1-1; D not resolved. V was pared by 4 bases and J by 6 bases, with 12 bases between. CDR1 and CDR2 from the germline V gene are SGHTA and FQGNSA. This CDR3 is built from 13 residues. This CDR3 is CASSSESFSEAFF. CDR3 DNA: TGTGCCAGCAGCTCCGAATCTTTTTCTGAAGCTTTCTTT.

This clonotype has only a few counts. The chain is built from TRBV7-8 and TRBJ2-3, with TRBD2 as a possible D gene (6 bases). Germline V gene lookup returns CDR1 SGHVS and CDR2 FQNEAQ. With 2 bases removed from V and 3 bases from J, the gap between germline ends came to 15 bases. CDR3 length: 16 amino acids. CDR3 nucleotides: TGTGCCAGCAGCTTACTCTACGGGGGACTTACAGATACGCAGTATTTT. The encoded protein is CASSLLYGGLTDTQYF.

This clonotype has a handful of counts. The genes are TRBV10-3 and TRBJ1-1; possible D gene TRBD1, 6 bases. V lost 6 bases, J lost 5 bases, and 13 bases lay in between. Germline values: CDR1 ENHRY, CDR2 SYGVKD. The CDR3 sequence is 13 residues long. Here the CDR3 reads CAISTGFYTEAFF. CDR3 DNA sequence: TGTGCCATCAGCACAGGGTTCTATACTGAAGCTTTCTTT.

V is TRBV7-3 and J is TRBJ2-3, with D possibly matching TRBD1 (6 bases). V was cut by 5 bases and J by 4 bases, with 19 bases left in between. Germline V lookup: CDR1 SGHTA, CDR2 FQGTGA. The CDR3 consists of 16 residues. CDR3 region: CASSPTDSPIPDTQYF. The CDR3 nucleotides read TGTGCCAGCAGCCCTACGGACAGCCCTATACCAGATACGCAGTATTTT. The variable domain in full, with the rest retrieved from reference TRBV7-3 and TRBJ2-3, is GAGVSQTPSNKVTEKGKYVELRCDPISGHTALYWYRQSLGQGPEFLIYFQGTGAADDSGLPNDRFFAVRPEGSVSTLKIQRTERGDSAVYLCASSPTDSPIPDTQYFGPGTRLTVL.

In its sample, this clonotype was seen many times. CDR3 sequence (DNA): TGTGCCAGTAGTTTTATTGGCGGGTTGGGACAAGAGACCCAGTACTTC. Encoded protein: CASSFIGGLGQETQYF. The chain is built from TRBV19 and TRBJ2-5; a weak D match, TRBD2 (5 bases). CDR1 and CDR2 (germline): LNHDA, SQIVND (reference sequence). The CDR3 consists of 16 residues. The V end lost 5 bases, the J end lost 2 bases, and 18 bases lay between the germline ends.

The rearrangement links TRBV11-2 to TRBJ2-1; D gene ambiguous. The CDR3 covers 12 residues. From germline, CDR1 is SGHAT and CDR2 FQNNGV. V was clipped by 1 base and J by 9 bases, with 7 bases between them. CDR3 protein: CASSLVSSEQFF. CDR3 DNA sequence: TGTGCCAGCAGCTTAGTGTCGAGTGAGCAGTTCTTC.

In nucleotides, the CDR3 is TGTGCCAGCAGGTGGGATTTATCCGGGGAGCTGTTTTTT. Protein: CASRWDLSGELFF. The rearrangement uses TRBV5-4 and TRBJ2-2; unclear D gene. Germline V gene lookup returns CDR1 SGHNT and CDR2 YYREEE (reference sequence). V dropped 5 bases and J dropped 6 bases, with 11 bases sitting between them. The CDR3 is 13 amino acids.

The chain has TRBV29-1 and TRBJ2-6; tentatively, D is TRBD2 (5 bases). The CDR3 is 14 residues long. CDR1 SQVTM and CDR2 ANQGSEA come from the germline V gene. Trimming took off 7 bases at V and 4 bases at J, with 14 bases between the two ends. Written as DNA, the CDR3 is TGCAGCGCCTCTCCGGGGTCAGGGGCCAACGTCCTGACTTTC. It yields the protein CSASPGSGANVLTF.